This T cell receptor beta chain was retrieved from a study of graft-versus-host responses after intestinal transplantation. Study-wide context: Recipients had multivisceral, liver-intestinal, or isolated intestinal transplants.

Generated by immunoSEQ multiplex PCR, the TCRdb table keeps only in-frame clones and is missing some. The sample yields over 65,000 clones, less than 95% seen once. This CDR3 has 15 amino acids. CDR1 and CDR2 (germline): LNHDA, SQIVND (reference sequence). Trimming removed 5 bases from V and 5 bases from J; junction bases left unmatched: 11. A word on this clone: What it binds is unknown.

This clonotype originated in a human donor who was the organ donor for an intestinal transplant. Sample: unstimulated CD8+ T cells sorted from spleen or lymph node cells, taken before transplant. The V gene is TRBV19, the J gene TRBJ2-5, with 7 bases matching TRBD2. Written as DNA, the CDR3 is TGTGCCAGTAGTCTAGGGGCGGGAGCCGGCGAGACCCAGTACTTC. Amino acids: CASSLGAGAGETQYF.